This entry concerns a single T cell receptor beta chain. As processed by the authors: Reference gene primer amplification in the assay estimated nucleated cell counts. The assay was immunoSEQ multiplex PCR, and TCRdb's table has in-frame clones only and misses some. V, J and clone size derive from that table, while D and trimming were established from the DNA sequence. The sample yields approximately 71,000 clones, about 80% seen once. The sample belongs to a study of blood T cell repertoires in COVID-19. Study-wide context: Samples taken during acute and convalescent COVID-19 were collected in the United States, Italy and Spain. PBMCs, B-cell-depleted T cells, or T cells provided the cDNA or gDNA that made up the material.

The material sequenced was peripheral blood. The sequence was collected from a human donor in a cohort sampled during active COVID-19.

The CDR3 sequence: CASSVSPRGGSQETQYF. The CDR3 region has the DNA TGTGCCAGCAGCGTATCCCCCCGTGGGGGGAGCCAAGAGACCCAGTACTTC. The chain links TRBV9 to TRBJ2-5; TRBD2 might be the D (6 bases). Per germline, CDR1 SGDLS and CDR2 YYNGEE. Trimming removed 1 base at V and 1 base at J, with 17 bases between. The CDR3 spans 17 residues.